These T cell receptor beta chains were read from a single sample in a study of neoadjuvant nivolumab and ipilimumab in lung cancer. The repertoire was sequenced with immunoSEQ multiplex PCR; TCRdb's copy has only in-frame clones and lacks some. The repertoire has approximately 2,000 clones, over 75% of them found once; the top ten carry about 2.1%. The sequences come from adjacent normal lung tissue, collected after neoadjuvant nivolumab, alone or with ipilimumab, at or shortly before surgery. The receptors shown here come from an adult with non-small cell lung cancer. Both conserved end residues are part of each CDR3. A D gene is named only where the DNA matches it firmly. Size values are once, few and many counts, or a class for expanded clones, and some rows have none.

13,TRBJ2-7,TRBV30,-,TRBD1,CASRDRGPGEQYF,TGTGCCTCCCGGGACAGGGGGCCGGGGGAGCAGTACTTC
18,TRBJ1-5,TRBV6-1,-,-,CASSEFDSGGLGNQPQHF,TGTGCCAGCAGTGAATTTGACTCGGGGGGATTAGGGAATCAGCCCCAGCATTTT
18,TRBJ2-7,TRBV28,-,TRBD1,CASSHGTGVYSRDYEQYF,TGTGCCAGCAGCCATGGGACAGGGGTCTACTCTAGAGACTACGAGCAGTACTTC
14,TRBJ2-2,TRBV2,once,-,CASSAYGVAGELFF,TGTGCCAGCAGTGCTTACGGGGTAGCCGGGGAGCTGTTTTTT
14,TRBJ1-2,TRBV5-1,once,-,CASSPLPGTNGYTF,TGCGCCAGCAGCCCTCTCCCAGGGACGAATGGCTACACCTTC
12,TRBJ1-2,TRBV6-1,-,-,CASSEEGYGYTF,TGTGCCAGCAGTGAGGAGGGGTATGGCTACACCTTC
15,TRBJ2-1,TRBV6-5,-,TRBD2,CASSYGAGASNEQFF,TGTGCCAGCAGTTACGGGGCGGGAGCATCCAATGAGCAGTTCTTC
16,TRBJ2-3,TRBV6-4,-,TRBD2,CASSDSTSGSTDTQYF,TGTGCCAGCAGTGACTCGACTAGCGGGAGCACAGATACGCAGTATTTT
17,TRBJ2-3,TRBV7-9,-,TRBD2,CASSPRTSGDGADTQYF,TGTGCCAGCAGCCCTAGGACTAGCGGAGACGGGGCAGATACGCAGTATTTT
15,TRBJ1-2,TRBV4-3,-,TRBD1,CASSPSTGIGYGYTF,TGCGCCAGCAGCCCATCGACAGGGATCGGCTATGGCTACACCTTC
16,TRBJ1-1,TRBV7-9,-,-,CASSPTGQTGNTEAFF,TGTGCCAGCAGCCCAACGGGCCAGACGGGGAACACTGAAGCTTTCTTT
15,TRBJ1-5,TRBV7-8,few,-,CASSRLQGPSQPQHF,TGTGCCAGCAGCCGGCTACAGGGCCCCTCTCAGCCCCAGCATTTT
13,TRBJ1-5,TRBV7-2,-,-,CASSLQLNQPQHF,TGTGCCAGCAGCTTGCAGCTAAATCAGCCCCAGCATTTT
17,TRBJ2-1,TRBV5-4,-,TRBD2,CASSLLLLAGDFNEQFF,TGTGCCAGCAGCTTGTTGTTACTAGCGGGAGACTTTAATGAGCAGTTCTTC
18,TRBJ2-6,TRBV11-3,-,-,CASSHFESRQSRANVLTF,TGTGCCAGCAGCCACTTCGAATCTCGACAAAGTCGGGCCAACGTCCTGACTTTC
17,TRBJ2-6,TRBV25-1,-,-,CASTRGQPYSGANVLTF,TGTGCCAGCACCAGGGGCCAGCCTTACTCTGGGGCCAACGTCCTGACTTTC
14,TRBJ1-1,TRBV30,-,TRBD1,CAWNPGQGNTEAFF,TGTGCCTGGAATCCGGGACAGGGGAACACTGAAGCTTTCTTT
14,TRBJ2-5,TRBV4-1,-,TRBD1,CASSLQGMAETQYF,TGCGCCAGCAGCCTACAGGGGATGGCAGAGACCCAGTACTTC
14,TRBJ2-7,TRBV10-2,-,TRBD1,CASSGRDRGLEQYF,TGCGCCAGCAGTGGCCGGGACAGGGGGCTCGAGCAGTACTTC
15,TRBJ1-3,TRBV2,once,TRBD1,CASTLDRGAGNTIYF,TGTGCCAGCACCCTCGACAGGGGGGCTGGAAACACCATATATTTT
14,TRBJ2-1,TRBV15,-,-,CATSSRGTYNEQFF,TGTGCCACCAGCAGCAGGGGCACCTACAATGAGCAGTTCTTC
14,TRBJ1-1,TRBV10-2,-,-,CASSLTGPYTEAFF,TGCGCCAGCAGCTTAACAGGGCCCTACACTGAAGCTTTCTTT
19,TRBJ2-2,TRBV7-8,-,TRBD2,CASSLVGGTSRSNTGELFF,TGTGCCAGCAGCTTAGTTGGGGGGACTAGCCGATCGAACACCGGGGAGCTGTTTTTT
13,TRBJ2-5,TRBV13,-,-,CASSLNRVKTQYF,TGTGCCAGCAGCTTAAACAGGGTAAAGACCCAGTACTTC
15,TRBJ2-1,TRBV6-5,-,-,CASSTAPHLVNEQFF,TGTGCCAGCAGTACAGCCCCCCACTTGGTCAATGAGCAGTTCTTC
15,TRBJ2-5,TRBV29-1,-,TRBD1,CSVEDPWDRQETQYF,TGCAGCGTTGAAGACCCTTGGGACAGACAAGAGACCCAGTACTTC
13,TRBJ2-3,TRBV6-5,few,-,CASSYKAADTQYF,TGTGCCAGCAGTTACAAGGCGGCAGATACGCAGTATTTT
13,TRBJ1-2,TRBV29-1,few,TRBD1,CSVEEDREVYYTF,TGCAGCGTTGAAGAGGACAGGGAGGTATACTACACCTTC
17,TRBJ2-4,TRBV6-8,-,TRBD1,CASSRTSGQGSKNIQYF,TGTGCCAGCAGTCGGACCTCGGGACAGGGAAGCAAAAACATTCAGTACTTC
13,TRBJ2-1,TRBV29-1,-,TRBD2,CSVETGGPYEQFF,TGCAGCGTTGAGACGGGAGGGCCGTATGAGCAGTTCTTC
15,TRBJ2-7,TRBV27,-,-,CASSPPGREVSEQYF,TGTGCCAGCAGTCCACCGGGCAGGGAGGTGAGCGAGCAGTACTTC
14,TRBJ1-5,TRBV28,-,-,CASNRQSSNQPQHF,TGTGCCAGCAATCGACAGAGTAGCAATCAGCCCCAGCATTTT
14,TRBJ1-1,TRBV11-2,-,TRBD1,CASSSQGAGAEAFF,TGTGCCAGCAGCTCACAGGGGGCTGGGGCTGAAGCTTTCTTT
16,TRBJ2-1,TRBV5-1,-,TRBD2,CASSTGLAGGSNEQFF,TGCGCCAGCAGCACTGGACTAGCGGGAGGTTCCAATGAGCAGTTCTTC
13,TRBJ2-1,TRBV5-1,-,-,CASTRTGNNEQFF,TGCGCCAGCACCCGGACTGGGAACAATGAGCAGTTCTTC
15,TRBJ1-6,TRBV30,-,TRBD1,CAWKGPTGGPSPLHF,TGTGCCTGGAAGGGTCCGACAGGGGGGCCTTCACCCCTCCACTTT
13,TRBJ2-3,TRBV10-1,few,-,CASSEAGTDTQYF,TGCGCCAGCAGTGAGGCGGGAACAGATACGCAGTATTTT
17,TRBJ2-1,TRBV5-1,once,TRBD2,CASSLGLAGASYNEQFF,TGCGCCAGCAGCTTGGGTTTAGCGGGAGCATCCTACAATGAGCAGTTCTTC
12,TRBJ1-2,TRBV6-5,-,-,CASSYGLYGYTF,TGTGCCAGCAGTTACGGGCTGTATGGCTACACCTTC
16,TRBJ2-1,TRBV5-5,-,-,CASSLENGMGVNEQFF,TGTGCCAGCAGCTTGGAAAACGGGATGGGGGTAAATGAGCAGTTCTTC
13,TRBJ2-7,TRBV6-1,-,TRBD1,CASRAGQDYEQYF,TGTGCCAGCAGGGCTGGACAGGACTACGAGCAGTACTTC
15,TRBJ2-2,TRBV28,-,TRBD2,CAYGGGRKQAGELFF,TGTGCCTATGGGGGAGGGAGGAAACAAGCCGGGGAGCTGTTTTTT
15,TRBJ2-5,TRBV6-5,-,-,CASSHQGRQQETQYF,TGTGCCAGCAGCCACCAGGGAAGACAACAAGAGACCCAGTACTTC
12,TRBJ2-2,TRBV6-5,-,-,CASSYVAGELFF,TGTGCCAGCAGTTATGTCGCCGGGGAGCTGTTTTTT
15,TRBJ2-6,TRBV5-1,-,TRBD2,CASSLSGVGANVLTF,TGCGCCAGCAGCTTGAGCGGGGTTGGGGCCAACGTCCTGACTTTC